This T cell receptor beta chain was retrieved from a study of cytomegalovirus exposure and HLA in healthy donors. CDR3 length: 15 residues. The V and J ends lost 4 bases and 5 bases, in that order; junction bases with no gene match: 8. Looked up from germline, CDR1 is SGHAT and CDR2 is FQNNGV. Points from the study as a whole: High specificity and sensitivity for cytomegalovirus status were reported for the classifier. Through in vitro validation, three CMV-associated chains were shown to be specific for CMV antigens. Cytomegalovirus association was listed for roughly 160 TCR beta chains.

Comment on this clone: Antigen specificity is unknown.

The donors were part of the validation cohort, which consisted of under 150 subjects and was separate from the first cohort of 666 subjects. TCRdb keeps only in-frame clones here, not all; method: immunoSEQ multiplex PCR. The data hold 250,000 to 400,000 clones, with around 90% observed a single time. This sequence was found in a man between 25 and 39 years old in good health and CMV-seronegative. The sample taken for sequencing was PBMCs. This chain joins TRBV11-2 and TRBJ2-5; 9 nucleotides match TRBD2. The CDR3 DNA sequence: TGTGCCAGCAGCTGGGGAGGGACTAGCTTTGAGACCCAGTACTTC. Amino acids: CASSWGGTSFETQYF.